This T cell receptor beta chain was profiled in a study of technical replicates of blood from a handful of donors. Profiled with immunoSEQ multiplex PCR; TCRdb holds only in-frame clones, not every one. Of about 66,000 clones listed, more than 75% were seen once; the top ten hold just over 4.5%. Trimming took 5 bases from V and 5 from J; bases not matched to a gene: 6. The CDR3 sequence is 16 residues long. Germline values: CDR1 SGHTA, CDR2 FQGNSA. The chain couples TRBV7-2 to TRBJ2-2; 12 bases agree with TRBD2. Sequences were obtained from PBMCs. The TCR was taken from a human donor in good health. Some clones in this sample may be carry-over from other donors' samples. CDR3 DNA: TGTGCCAGCAGCCTCAGACTAGCGGGAGTAACCGGGGAGCTGTTTTTT. It specifies CASSLRLAGVTGELFF.